A single sample is the source of the 27 T cell receptor beta chains below, sequenced in a study of T cells in women clearing cervical HPV infection. The repertoire was sequenced with immunoSEQ multiplex PCR; TCRdb's copy has only in-frame clones and lacks some. The sample table sets out 45,000 to 50,000 clones. Sequenced material: blood buffy coat. The receptors were gathered from a woman between 18 and 75 years old with a cervical HPV16 infection that either progressed to CIN3+ or cleared (not recorded which).

Note on this clone: The read comes to an end 3 residues before the CDR3 does, leaving the germline J gene to fill in the end. This chain links TRBV30 with TRBJ1-2; the match to TRBD1 covers 9 bases. This CDR3 is built from 13 residues. Unmatched junction bases numbered 2, after V lost 2 bases and J lost 4 bases. Germline CDR1 GTSNPN, CDR2 SVGIG (reference sequence). The sequenced part of the CDR3 DNA is TGTGCCTGGAGTTCGGACAGGGGCTATGGC. Its translation is CAWSSDRGYG. The CDR3 reads in full as CAWSSDRGYGYTF.

As concerns this clone: The CDR3 end is not reached by the read, which stops 3 residues before it; the germline J gene fills it in. The V call is TRBV7-9, the J call TRBJ1-4; D is unclear. Germline V gene sequence: CDR1 SEHNR, CDR2 FQNEAQ (reference sequence). The CDR3 totals 13 residues. Trimming shortened V by 7 bases and J by 5 bases, and 11 bases separated the two germline ends. The CDR3 protein is CASKTSANEKLFF. Incomplete CDR3 DNA: TGTGCCAGCAAGACATCTGCCAATGAAAAA.

Of note for this clone: The read stops 3 residues short of the end of the CDR3; the missing end is completed from the germline J gene. J is TRBJ2-4 and V is TRBV18; the D gene is possibly TRBD1 (5 bases). V lost 5 bases and J lost 5, with 7 bases in between. The CDR3 is 12 residues long. Germline V CDR1 and CDR2: KGHSH, LQKENI. The CDR3 reads CASSSRENIQYF. The CDR3 bases that were read are TGTGCCAGCTCATCCAGGGAAAACATT.

Concerning this clone itself: Read data end 3 residues before the CDR3 end; the end is taken from the germline J gene. The sample has other DNA sequences that encode this CDR3 too. The chain joins TRBV7-9 to TRBJ2-7; 7 bases agree with TRBD2. This CDR3 has 13 residues. Germline V gene lookup returns CDR1 SEHNR and CDR2 FQNEAQ (reference sequence). The V and J ends lost 0 bases and 4 bases, in that order; junction bases with no gene match: 0. Here the CDR3 reads CASSLAGGYEQYF. The CDR3 bases that were read are TGTGCCAGCAGCTTAGCGGGGGGGTACGAG.

On this clone: The read terminates 3 residues ahead of where the CDR3 ends, so the germline J gene completes it. The chain has TRBV11-2 and TRBJ2-7; TRBD2 matches 7 bases. The length of the CDR3 is 14 residues. The V segment lost 3 bases and the J segment 5 bases; nucleotides outside the gene matches: 7. The germline V gene encodes CDR1 SGHAT and CDR2 FQNNGV. CDR3 sequence: CASSFSGGRDEQYF. The CDR3 bases that were read are TGTGCCAGCAGCTTTAGTGGGGGGAGGGACGAG.

As for this clone: The CDR3 end falls 3 residues outside the read, so it is completed with the germline J gene. The J gene is TRBJ2-1, the V gene TRBV7-3, with 12 bases identical to TRBD2. Germline trimming cut 5 bases from V and 5 bases from J; bases unmatched to any gene: 1. The CDR3 is made up of 14 amino acids. CDR1 and CDR2 from the germline V gene are SGHTA and FQGTGA. CDR3: CASSRLAGDNEQFF. The covered CDR3 bases are TGTGCCAGCAGCCGACTAGCGGGAGACAATGAG.

This CDR3 is CASRETGLAGVAPNEQFF. CDR3 DNA, as far as it was read: TGTGCCAGCAGGGAAACGGGACTAGCGGGAGTAGCCCCCAATGAG. The V and J genes are TRBV6-1 and TRBJ2-1, with 14 bases lining up with TRBD2. The sequenced fragment ends 3 residues before the CDR3 boundary, so the rest is inferred from the germline J gene. This CDR3 has 18 residues. Germline-derived CDR1 and CDR2 are MNHNS and SASEGT. J lost 6 bases, V lost 6 bases, and 13 bases had no gene match.

In the case of this clone: The CDR3 is cut off 3 residues early in the read; its end comes from the germline J gene. The chain is built from TRBV7-2 and TRBJ2-7, with 8 bases identical to TRBD2. The CDR3 totals 15 residues. V was pared by 5 bases and J by 5 bases, with 11 bases of the junction left unmatched. Germline V gene data show CDR1 as SGHTA and CDR2 as FQGNSA. The part of the CDR3 DNA that was read is TGTGCCAGCAGCGTAACTAGCGGAGTGGGGAACGAG. The encoded protein is CASSVTSGVGNE. In full, the CDR3 reads CASSVTSGVGNEQYF.

Points on this clone: Read coverage stops 3 residues before the CDR3 terminus; the germline J gene supplies the remainder. This rearrangement joins TRBV6-1 to TRBJ1-1; TRBD1 agrees at 8 bases. This CDR3 has 15 residues. Germline V gives CDR1 MNHNS, CDR2 SASEGT. V dropped 1 base and J dropped 5; count of bases not matched to a gene: 6. CDR3 sequence: CASSEGPGGATEAFF. The part of the CDR3 DNA that was read is TGTGCCAGCAGTGAAGGGCCAGGGGGCGCGACTGAA.

This CDR3 is CASSLLAGVHEQYF. The CDR3 DNA, read in part, is TGTGCCAGCAGCCTCCTAGCGGGAGTCCACGAG. V is TRBV6-2 or TRBV6-3 and J is TRBJ2-7, with 10 nucleotides matching TRBD2. The observed sequence ends 3 residues before the CDR3 terminus, with the missing tail filled in from the germline J gene. Losses at the gene ends were 6 bases for V and 5 bases for J; bases not matched to a gene: 7. The germline CDR1 and CDR2 sequences are MNHEY and SVGEGT. This CDR3 region has 14 residues.

As for this clone: The sequenced fragment ends 3 residues before the CDR3 boundary, so the rest is inferred from the germline J gene. The rearrangement uses TRBV6-4 and TRBJ2-7; possibly TRBD2 for D (5 bases). The germline V and J ends were trimmed by 2 bases and 5 bases, with 13 bases remaining between them. CDR3 length: 14 amino acids. Looked up from germline, CDR1 is MRHNA and CDR2 is SNTAGT. The CDR3 is CASSDSNAGHEQYF. The part of the CDR3 DNA that was read is TGTGCCAGCAGTGACAGTAATGCGGGCCACGAG.

A remark on this clone: The CDR3 is cut off 3 residues early in the read; its end comes from the germline J gene. The V and J genes are TRBV18 and TRBJ2-3, with D unclear. This CDR3 region has 11 residues. CDR1 KGHSH and CDR2 LQKENI come from the germline V gene. V lost 3 bases to trimming and J lost 4 bases, with 2 bases between them. The CDR3 DNA, read in part, is TGTGCCAGCTCACCCTCAGATACG. Amino acids: CASSPSDT. The full CDR3 protein is CASSPSDTQYF.

To note about this clone: The read stops 3 residues short of the end of the CDR3; the missing end is completed from the germline J gene. This rearrangement joins TRBV5-6 to TRBJ2-7; 7 nucleotides line up with TRBD1. Trimming cost V 3 bases and J 0 bases; bases outside gene matches: 3. From germline, CDR1 is SGHDT and CDR2 YYEEEE. The CDR3 runs to 14 residues. CDR3: CASSWTGPSYEQYF. The DNA read from the CDR3 is TGTGCCAGCAGCTGGACAGGTCCCTCCTACGAG.

Comments on this clone: The germline gene is not matched at one end of the junction; a read error may be the cause. The read stops 3 residues short of the end of the CDR3; the missing end is completed from the germline J gene. Within the sample, other DNA sequences also encode this same CDR3. J is TRBJ1-3 and V is TRBV7-9, with TRBD1 matching over 7 bases. This CDR3 has 15 amino acids. Per germline, CDR1 SEHNR and CDR2 FQNEAQ (reference sequence). CDR3 sequence reads: CASSRTGDSGNTIYF. The CDR3 bases that were read are TGTGCCAGCAGCCGGACAGGAGACTCTGGAAACACT.

About this clone: From the germline J gene comes the end of the CDR3, since the read stops 3 residues before it. The chain links TRBV19 to TRBJ2-4; D gene ambiguous. From germline, CDR1 is LNHDA and CDR2 SQIVND (reference sequence). This CDR3 contains 12 residues. Partial CDR3 DNA: TGTGCCAGTTATATACTGCCCTATGGT. Amino acid sequence: CASYILPYG. The CDR3 in its entirety is CASYILPYGQYF.

The CDR3: CASSLLRTDTGELFF. The sequenced part of the CDR3 DNA is TGCGCCAGCAGCTTGTTACGAACGGACACCGGGGAG. The chain recombines TRBV5-1 with TRBJ2-2; D is ambiguous. The read ends 3 residues before the CDR3 terminus; that terminus is restored from the germline J gene. Germline-derived CDR1 and CDR2 are SGHRS and YFSETQ. Trimming took 1 base from V and 3 from J, leaving 10 bases between them. The CDR3 sequence is 15 residues long.

This chain's CDR3 is CASRPGLAGPYNEQFF. CDR3 DNA (partial): TGTGCCAGCAGGCCCGGACTAGCGGGGCCCTACAATGAG. V gene TRBV2 combines with J gene TRBJ2-1; 12 bases are shared with TRBD2. The CDR3 extends 3 residues past the end of the read, so its final part is completed from the germline J gene. Germline CDR1 SNHLY, CDR2 FYNNEI. The V and J ends lost 6 bases and 2 bases, in that order; junction bases with no gene match: 5. CDR3 length equals 16 residues. Full variable domain (outside the CDR3, taken from reference TRBV2 and TRBJ2-1): EPEVTQTPSHQVTQMGQEVILRCVPISNHLYFYWYRQILGQKVEFLVSFYNNEISEKSEIFDDQFSVERPDGSNFTLKIRSTKLEDSAMYFCASRPGLAGPYNEQFFGPGTRLTVL.

Comment on this clone: The sequence runs out 3 residues before the end of the CDR3; the remainder is reconstructed from the germline J gene. The rearrangement uses TRBV20-1 and TRBJ2-2, with TRBD2 identical over 11 bases. This CDR3 is built from 16 residues. Germline assignment: CDR1 DFQATT and CDR2 SNEGSKA (reference sequence). The V and J ends lost 8 bases and 5 bases, in that order; junction bases with no gene match: 13. The covered CDR3 bases are TGCAGTCAAACTAGCGGGAGACTTCGTGGTACCGGGGAG. It encodes CSQTSGRLRGTGE. The CDR3, in full, reads CSQTSGRLRGTGELFF.

For this clone: The read falls 3 residues short of the CDR3 end, and the missing part is taken from the germline J gene. V gene TRBV9 combines with J gene TRBJ2-1; the match to TRBD1 covers 9 bases. The CDR3 has 16 residues. The trim removed 6 bases at V and 5 bases at J, leaving 12 bases unmatched. CDR1 and CDR2 (germline): SGDLS, YYNGEE. The DNA read from the CDR3 is TGTGCCAGCACACGAAGGGGCGGGACAGGGAACAATGAG. It specifies CASTRRGGTGNNE. The whole CDR3 protein reads CASTRRGGTGNNEQFF.

A word on this clone: The read gets to within 3 residues of the CDR3 end, and the germline J gene fills in the rest. The J gene is TRBJ1-6, the V gene TRBV20-1, with a possible D match to TRBD1 (5 bases). The V end was cut by 6 bases, the J end by 7 bases, with 13 bases between. The CDR3 totals 13 residues. In germline, CDR1 is DFQATT, CDR2 SNEGSKA (reference sequence). CDR3: CSAGGRANSPLHF. The CDR3 bases that were read are TGCAGTGCGGGGGGACGGGCAAATTCACCC.

On this clone itself: Relative to the germline gene, one junction end is altered; a read error may explain this. Coverage ceases 3 residues before the CDR3 finishes, and the germline J gene fills in the end. Other DNA variants within this sample encode the same CDR3. The chain carries TRBV7-2 and TRBJ1-3, with 10 positions matching TRBD1. The germline V gene has CDR1 SGHTA and CDR2 FQGNSA. This CDR3 spans 15 amino acids. CDR3 DNA, as far as it was read: TGTGCCAGCAGCTCCCAGGACAGGGGGGGAAACACT. Its translation is CASSSQDRGGNT. Given in full, the CDR3 is CASSSQDRGGNTIYF.

On this clone itself: The sequence runs out 3 residues before the end of the CDR3; the remainder is reconstructed from the germline J gene. The V gene is TRBV5-1, the J gene TRBJ2-7, with D unclear. The CDR3 has 16 amino acids. Trimming removed 4 bases at V and 5 bases at J, with 22 bases between. Germline values: CDR1 SGHRS, CDR2 YFSETQ. The CDR3 reads CASSQFEVSPVHEQYF. The covered CDR3 bases are TGCGCCAGCAGCCAATTCGAGGTGTCCCCCGTCCACGAG. Supplemented by reference TRBV5-1 and TRBJ2-7, the full variable domain reads KAGVTQTPRYLIKTRGQQVTLSCSPISGHRSVSWYQQTPGQGLQFLFEYFSETQRNKGNFPGRFSGRQFSNSRSEMNVSTLELGDSALYLCASSQFEVSPVHEQYFGPGTRLTVT.

With respect to this clone: Coverage ceases 3 residues before the CDR3 finishes, and the germline J gene fills in the end. The chain combines TRBV28 with TRBJ2-2, with 10 bases matching TRBD2. The CDR3 consists of 15 residues. V was pared by 5 bases and J by 5 bases, with 5 bases of the junction left unmatched. CDR1 and CDR2 from the germline V gene are MDHEN and SYDVKM. The CDR3 is CASSPGTSVTGELFF. The sequenced CDR3 bases are TGTGCCAGCAGTCCCGGGACTAGCGTAACCGGGGAG. The whole variable domain, remainder taken from reference TRBV28 and TRBJ2-2, is DVKVTQSSRYLVKRTGEKVFLECVQDMDHENMFWYRQDPGLGLRLIYFSYDVKMKEKGDIPEGYSVSREKKERFSLILESASTNQTSMYLCASSPGTSVTGELFFGEGSRLTVL.

Concerning this clone itself: The read ends 3 residues shy of where the CDR3 ends; the end is completed using the germline J gene. The chain recombines TRBV7-2 with TRBJ1-2; D unclear. Germline lookup yields CDR1 SGHTA and CDR2 FQGNSA. The CDR3 totals 15 residues. CDR3 protein: CASSLAGGDVGGYTF. CDR3 DNA, as far as it was read: TGTGCCAGCAGCTTAGCGGGCGGGGATGTCGGGGGC.

CDR3 protein: CASRLQGAYGGYTF. The covered CDR3 bases are TGTGCCAGCAGATTACAGGGGGCGTACGGTGGC. The chain links TRBV7-9 to TRBJ1-2; 9 positions agree with TRBD1. The missing CDR3 end, 3 residues past where the read stops, is filled in from the germline J gene. The germline V gene has CDR1 SEHNR and CDR2 FQNEAQ (reference sequence). The CDR3 totals 14 residues. The V segment lost 6 bases and the J segment 7 bases; nucleotides outside the gene matches: 9.

Of note for this clone: The read ends 3 residues before the CDR3 terminus; that terminus is restored from the germline J gene. The chain joins TRBV10-1 to TRBJ2-7; maybe TRBD1 (5 bases). V was trimmed by 2 bases and J by 4 bases, leaving 9 bases between them. CDR1 and CDR2 from the germline V gene are WNHNN and SYGVQD (reference sequence). The CDR3 runs 13 residues. CDR3 in amino acids: CASSESRDYEQYF. Incomplete CDR3 DNA: TGCGCCAGCAGTGAGAGCAGGGATTACGAG.

For this clone: Read coverage stops 3 residues before the CDR3 terminus; the germline J gene supplies the remainder. The chain combines TRBV18 with TRBJ1-4, with D unresolved. The CDR3 spans 15 residues. Trimming left V 4 bases short and J 5 bases short, with 14 bases between. Germline V CDR1 and CDR2: KGHSH, LQKENI. The sequenced part of the CDR3 DNA is TGTGCCAGCTCACTCCTTCCGGCGGAAAATGAAAAA. It is translated as CASSLLPAENEK. In full, the CDR3 is CASSLLPAENEKLFF.